This TCR beta chain was recovered during a study of blood T cell repertoires in COVID-19. The wider study: There were acute and convalescent COVID-19 samples, and they came from the United States, Italy and Spain. T cells, B-cell-depleted T cells, or PBMCs supplied cDNA or gDNA.

Per the germline V gene, CDR1 is SGHNT and CDR2 is YYREEE (reference sequence). The CDR3 loop spans 14 amino acids. Trimming cost V 2 bases and J 3 bases, with 12 bases left between them. Original methodology: Amplification of reference gene primers was used by the study to estimate nucleated cell counts. Only in-frame clones appear in the TCRdb table, and some are missing; sequencing was by immunoSEQ multiplex PCR. Clonal size and the V and J genes are those of that table, whereas D and trimming came from the DNA. The repertoire consists of tens of thousands of clones, with over 65% occurring once and the leading ten covering over 40%.

The V gene is TRBV5-4, the J gene TRBJ2-7, with D possibly TRBD2 on 6 matching bases. The sequenced sample was peripheral blood. The TCR originated in a human donor in a cohort sampled during active COVID-19. The CDR3: CASSFPGADYEQYF. DNA of the CDR3: TGTGCCAGCAGCTTCCCGGGAGCCGACTACGAGCAGTACTTC.